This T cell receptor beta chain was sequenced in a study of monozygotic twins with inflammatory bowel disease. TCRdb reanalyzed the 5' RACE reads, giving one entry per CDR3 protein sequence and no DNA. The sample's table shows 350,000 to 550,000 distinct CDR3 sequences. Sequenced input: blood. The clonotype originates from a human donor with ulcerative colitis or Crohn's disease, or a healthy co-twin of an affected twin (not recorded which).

The CDR3 is CASTEGSYEQYF. The chain joins TRBV6-1 to TRBJ2-7; TCRdb reports TRBD2, a call that lacks DNA to check it against. The CDR3 totals 12 residues. CDR1 and CDR2 (germline): MNHNS, SASEGT.